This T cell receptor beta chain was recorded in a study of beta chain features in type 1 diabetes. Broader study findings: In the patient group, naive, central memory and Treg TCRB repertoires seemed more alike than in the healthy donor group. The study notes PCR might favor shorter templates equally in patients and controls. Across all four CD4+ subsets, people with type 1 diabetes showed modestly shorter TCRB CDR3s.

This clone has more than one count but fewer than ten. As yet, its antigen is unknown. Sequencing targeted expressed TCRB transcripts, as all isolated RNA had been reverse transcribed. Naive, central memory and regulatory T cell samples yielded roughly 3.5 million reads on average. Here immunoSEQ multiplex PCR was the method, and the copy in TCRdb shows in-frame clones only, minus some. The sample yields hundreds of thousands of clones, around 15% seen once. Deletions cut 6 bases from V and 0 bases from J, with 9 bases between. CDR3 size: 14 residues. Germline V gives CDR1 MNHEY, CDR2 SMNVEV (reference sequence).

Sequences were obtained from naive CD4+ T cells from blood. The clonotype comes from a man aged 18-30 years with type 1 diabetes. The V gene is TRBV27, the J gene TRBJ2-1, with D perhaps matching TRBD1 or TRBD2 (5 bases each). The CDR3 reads CASRGVGSYNEQFF. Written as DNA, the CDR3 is TGTGCCAGCAGGGGGGTGGGCTCCTACAATGAGCAGTTCTTC.